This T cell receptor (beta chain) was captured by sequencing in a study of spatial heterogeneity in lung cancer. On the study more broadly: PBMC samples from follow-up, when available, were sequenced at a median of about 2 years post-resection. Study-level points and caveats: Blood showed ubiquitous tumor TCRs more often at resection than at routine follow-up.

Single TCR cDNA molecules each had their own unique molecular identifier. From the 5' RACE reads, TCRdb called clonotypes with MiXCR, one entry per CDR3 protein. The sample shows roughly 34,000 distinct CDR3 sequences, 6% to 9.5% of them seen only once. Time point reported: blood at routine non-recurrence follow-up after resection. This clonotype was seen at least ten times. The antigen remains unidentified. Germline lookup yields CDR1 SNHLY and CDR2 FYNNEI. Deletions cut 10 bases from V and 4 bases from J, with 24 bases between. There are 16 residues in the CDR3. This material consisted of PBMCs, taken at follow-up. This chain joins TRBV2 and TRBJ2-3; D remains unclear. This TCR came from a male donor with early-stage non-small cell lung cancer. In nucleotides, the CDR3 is TGTGCCACTCCCCTCTCGGAAGATTCCAAGGCAGATACGCAGTATTTT. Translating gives CATPLSEDSKADTQYF.